This T cell receptor (beta chain) was identified during a study of OX40 agonist ivuxolimab in advanced cancers. Study information: One patient with hepatocellular carcinoma and two with cutaneous melanoma, three in all, had partial responses. Whole-study results and caveats: Clonal expansion was among the lowest in partial responders at 0.1-3.0 mg/kg, especially CD8+. CD4+ and CD8+ blood T cells expanded clonally by week 6 at 0.1 to 3.0 mg/kg. Researchers did not determine the expanded peripheral T cells' antigen specificity.

There are a few counts of this clone. Its antigen remains unidentified. V shed 4 bases and J 7 bases; nucleotides not matched to a gene: 6. Germline V lookup: CDR1 SQVTM, CDR2 ANQGSEA. The CDR3 length is 13 residues. TCRdb's table, derived via immunoSEQ multiplex PCR, lists solely in-frame clones and lacks some. The table lists roughly 34,000 clones, approximately 89% of them singletons. The chain links TRBV29-1 to TRBJ1-1; 10 bases map to TRBD1. The sequence was collected from an adult with an advanced solid tumor such as melanoma, head and neck, liver or kidney cancer. This specimen was CD4+ or CD8+ T cells sorted from blood, taken in a trial of the OX40 agonist ivuxolimab. CDR3 DNA sequence: TGCAGCGTTGCCCGGGACAGGGGCGTTGAAGCTTTCTTT. Translated, it gives CSVARDRGVEAFF.